The present entry profiles one T cell receptor (beta chain) with its context. This table comes from immunoSEQ multiplex PCR, and its TCRdb copy is limited to in-frame clones, with some not included. Here the sample spans more than 95,000 clones, approximately 82% being singletons. The data are from a study of T cell responses to AZD1222 COVID-19 vaccine. Germline CDR1 is WSHSY and CDR2 is SAAADI. The V and J ends lost 3 bases and 14 bases respectively, with 14 bases between them. The CDR3 is made up of 13 amino acids. The source material was peripheral blood, sampled 28 days after the second AZD1222 dose. This sequence originates from an adult who received the AZD1222 COVID-19 vaccine. The chain has TRBV10-2 and TRBJ1-6; no firm D call. The DNA of the CDR3 is TGCGCCAGCAGTGATGTAGCGCTTTCGGCCCTCCACTTT. The encoded protein is CASSDVALSALHF.